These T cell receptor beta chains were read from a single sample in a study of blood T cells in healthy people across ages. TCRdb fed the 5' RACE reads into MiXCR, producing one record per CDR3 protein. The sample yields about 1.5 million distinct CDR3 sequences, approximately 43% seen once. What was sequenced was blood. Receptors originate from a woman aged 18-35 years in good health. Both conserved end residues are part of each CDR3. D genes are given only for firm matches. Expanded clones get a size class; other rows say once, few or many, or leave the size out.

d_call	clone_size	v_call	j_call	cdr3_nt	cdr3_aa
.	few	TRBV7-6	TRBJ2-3	TGTGCCAGCAGCTCCCAGGCCCCGAGCACAGATACGCAGTATTTT	CASSSQAPSTDTQYF
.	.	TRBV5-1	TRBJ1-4	TGCGCCAGCAGTTCTACGCCGGGGCAGGGGGAAAAACTGTTTTTT	CASSSTPGQGEKLFF
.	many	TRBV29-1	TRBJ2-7	TGCAGCGTTGGGGGTCGCAGACTTTACGAGCAGTACTTC	CSVGGRRLYEQYF
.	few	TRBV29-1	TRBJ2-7	TGCAGCGTTGTGGGGGATACGAAGTCCTACGAGCAGTACTTC	CSVVGDTKSYEQYF
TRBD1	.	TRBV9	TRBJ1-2	TGTGCCAGCAGCGTATACCGGGACAGGGTGTATGGCTGCACCTTC	CASSVYRDRVYGCTF
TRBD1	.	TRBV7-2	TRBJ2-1	TGTGCCAGCAGCTACTCCAGGGGGACATCCTACAATGAGCAGTTCTTC	CASSYSRGTSYNEQFF
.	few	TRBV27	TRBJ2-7	TGTGCCAGCAGTTTAACCAGGAATGAGCAGTACTTC	CASSLTRNEQYF
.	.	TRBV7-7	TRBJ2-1	TGTGCTAGCAGCCCAAACGACGGGTCCGGGTTTGAGCAGTTCTTC	CASSPNDGSGFEQFF
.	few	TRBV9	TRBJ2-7	TGTGCCAGCAGCGTCCAGGCCCAGCCCCTCGAGCAGTACTTC	CASSVQAQPLEQYF
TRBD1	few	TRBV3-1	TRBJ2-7	TGTGCCAGCAGCTATTCGACAGGGGACCTTTACGAGCAGTACTTC	CASSYSTGDLYEQYF